One and the same sample provided the 32 T cell receptor beta chains below, sequenced in a study of regulatory T cells in long-lasting Graves disease. Combining iRepertoire HTBI primers with Arm-PCR of CDR3 regions, the authors built TCR beta libraries. In TCRdb, the multiplex PCR reads were re-called with MiXCR into one record per CDR3 protein. The table has under 450,000 distinct CDR3 sequences, more than 20% seen once; the top ten hold around 30%. Specified time point: persistent/refractory GD, antithyroid drugs over 5 years with positive TRAb. Scientists built the TCR library using RNA that was extracted from PBMCs. The specimen was peripheral blood mononuclear cells (PBMCs), collected when the disease was refractory, from a patient treated with antithyroid drugs. Every receptor here comes from a woman between 35 and 50 years old with Graves disease.

The table lists this clonotype with many counts. V usage is TRBV28 and J usage is TRBJ2-2; D gene unclear. The CDR3 has 14 amino acids. V was cut by 1 base and J by 4 bases, with 7 bases left in between. From germline, CDR1 is MDHEN and CDR2 SYDVKM. In DNA form, the CDR3 reads TGTGCCAGCAGTTTATCCCCCAGCACCGGGGAGCTGTTTTTT. Amino acids: CASSLSPSTGELFF.

This clonotype was recorded many times. The chain combines TRBV5-6 with TRBJ2-5, with 10 bases aligning to TRBD2. This CDR3 has 15 residues. CDR1 SGHDT and CDR2 YYEEEE come from the germline V gene. V lost 4 bases and J lost 2; bases outside the gene matches: 5. CDR3 sequence (DNA): TGTGCCAGCAGCACGGGACTAGCGCAGCAAGAGACCCAGTACTTC. Amino acid sequence: CASSTGLAQQETQYF.

Many counts were recorded for this clonotype. The rearrangement joins TRBV7-9 to TRBJ2-7; 10 bases are shared with TRBD2. Germline CDR1 is SEHNR and CDR2 is FQNEAQ (reference sequence). This CDR3 contains 14 residues. V was pared by 5 bases and J by 3 bases, with 4 bases of the junction left unmatched. The CDR3 protein is CASSLSSGSYEQYF. The CDR3 DNA sequence: TGTGCCAGCAGCCTATCTAGCGGGAGCTACGAGCAGTACTTC. The variable domain in full, with the rest retrieved from reference TRBV7-9 and TRBJ2-7, is DTGVSQNPRHKITKRGQNVTFRCDPISEHNRLYWYRQTLGQGPEFLTYFQNEAQLEKSRLLSDRFSAERPKGSFSTLEIQRTEQGDSAMYLCASSLSSGSYEQYFGPGTRLTVT.

This clonotype came up many times. Sequence at one end of the junction differs from germline and may be a read error. CDR3 coding DNA: TGTGCCAGCAGCCAAGACAGCTACGAGCAGTACTTC. Translation: CASSQDSYEQYF. The rearrangement joins TRBV5-1 to TRBJ2-7, with a weak D call TRBD1 (5 bases). Germline CDR1 and CDR2: SGHRS and YFSETQ. The CDR3 loop spans 12 amino acids.

The chain links TRBV27 to TRBJ2-7; TRBD1 is a possible D gene (6 bases). CDR1 is MNHEY, CDR2 SMNVEV, per germline (reference sequence). Trimming removed 11 bases at V and 2 bases at J, with 19 bases between. The CDR3 totals 14 residues. CDR3 region: CAPPWGQWAYEQYF. The CDR3 region has the DNA TGTGCCCCACCCTGGGGGCAGTGGGCCTACGAGCAGTACTTC.

The V and J genes are TRBV20-1 and TRBJ2-7; TRBD2 matches 13 bases. From germline, CDR1 is DFQATT and CDR2 SNEGSKA (reference sequence). V dropped 6 bases and J dropped 3; count of bases not matched to a gene: 20. The CDR3 covers 19 residues. In nucleotides, the CDR3 is TGCAGTGCCACCTCACCGGGACTAGCGGGATTGATGAGTTTCTACGAGCAGTACTTC. Encoded protein: CSATSPGLAGLMSFYEQYF.

This clonotype has at least ten counts. The chain combines TRBV28 with TRBJ1-1; 9 bases are shared with TRBD1. Trimming took 5 bases from V and 0 from J; bases not matched to a gene: 10. The CDR3 has 17 amino acids. From germline, CDR1 is MDHEN and CDR2 SYDVKM. The CDR3 region has the DNA TGTGCCAGCAGTGACAACAGGGGGCTTGTCGTGAACACTGAAGCTTTCTTT. Encoded protein: CASSDNRGLVVNTEAFF.

The J gene is TRBJ2-3, the V gene TRBV6-2 or TRBV6-3; no firm D call. The length of the CDR3 is 15 residues. V was cut by 7 bases and J by 0 bases, with 14 bases left in between. CDR1 and CDR2 (germline): MNHEY, SVGEGT. CDR3 coding DNA: TGTGCCAGCAATCAAGGTGCTTCTAGCACAGATACGCAGTATTTT. It codes for CASNQGASSTDTQYF.

This CDR3 is CASNRARDYGYTF. DNA of the CDR3: TGTGCCAGCAATAGGGCTAGAGACTATGGCTACACCTTC. V is TRBV2 and J is TRBJ1-2; D is unresolved. The germline V and J ends were trimmed by 7 bases and 3 bases, with 12 bases remaining between them. This CDR3 has 13 residues. Germline CDR1 reads SNHLY; CDR2 reads FYNNEI.

The chain couples TRBV19 to TRBJ2-1; D is uncertain. Trimming removed 5 bases from V and 2 bases from J, with 10 bases in between. CDR3 length: 14 amino acids. CDR1 is LNHDA, CDR2 SQIVND, per germline (reference sequence). CDR3 DNA sequence: TGTGCCAGTAGTCCCGGGTACCCCTACAATGAGCAGTTCTTC. Protein sequence: CASSPGYPYNEQFF. Complete variable domain (other parts from reference TRBV19 and TRBJ2-1): DGGITQSPKYLFRKEGQNVTLSCEQNLNHDAMYWYRQDPGQGLRLIYYSQIVNDFQKGDIAEGYSVSREKKESFPLTVTSAQKNPTAFYLCASSPGYPYNEQFFGPGTRLTVL.

V and J are TRBV19 and TRBJ2-2, with D unresolved. The V end was cut by 7 bases, the J end by 0 bases, with 6 bases between. The CDR3 contains 13 residues. Germline CDR1 reads LNHDA; CDR2 reads SQIVND (reference sequence). The CDR3 bases are TGTGCCAGTATCCGGACGAACACCGGGGAGCTGTTTTTT. Translated: CASIRTNTGELFF. Combining the CDR3 with reference TRBV19 and TRBJ2-2 gives the whole variable domain DGGITQSPKYLFRKEGQNVTLSCEQNLNHDAMYWYRQDPGQGLRLIYYSQIVNDFQKGDIAEGYSVSREKKESFPLTVTSAQKNPTAFYLCASIRTNTGELFFGEGSRLTVL.

The J gene is TRBJ2-7, the V gene TRBV29-1; no clear D. The germline V and J ends were trimmed by 6 bases and 6 bases, with 12 bases remaining between them. The CDR3 has 11 residues. Germline loops: CDR1 SQVTM, CDR2 ANQGSEA. As DNA, the CDR3 is TGCAGCGTCCGATTAGGTCCCGAGCAGTACTTC. Amino acid sequence: CSVRLGPEQYF.

The table lists this clonotype with a few counts. The chain joins TRBV27 to TRBJ2-6; 12 nucleotides align to TRBD2. This CDR3 comprises 18 residues. The V gene's germline CDR1 is MNHEY and CDR2 SMNVEV (reference sequence). V was pared by 6 bases and J by 0 bases, with 6 bases of the junction left unmatched. The CDR3 region has the DNA TGTGCCAGCAGACTGACTAGCGGGAGTCCCTCTGGGGCCAACGTCCTGACTTTC. Its translation is CASRLTSGSPSGANVLTF. Complete variable domain (other parts from reference TRBV27 and TRBJ2-6): EAQVTQNPRYLITVTGKKLTVTCSQNMNHEYMSWYRQDPGLGLRQIYYSMNVEVTDKGDVPEGYKVSRKEKRNFPLILESPSPNQTSLYFCASRLTSGSPSGANVLTFGAGSRLTVL.

This clonotype was found many times. This rearrangement joins TRBV7-2 to TRBJ1-6; D not certain. This CDR3 is 13 amino acids long. CDR1 and CDR2 from the germline V gene are SGHTA and FQGNSA. V was shortened by 5 bases and J by 7 bases, with 9 bases between the two germline ends. CDR3 region: CASSPGRNSPLHF. DNA of the CDR3: TGTGCCAGCAGCCCCGGACGGAATTCACCCCTCCACTTT.

At least ten counts were recorded for this clonotype. V usage is TRBV29-1 and J usage is TRBJ1-4; D is uncertain. Trimming took off 6 bases at V and 5 bases at J, with 16 bases between the two ends. The CDR3 loop spans 14 amino acids. The germline CDR1 and CDR2 sequences are SQVTM and ANQGSEA. The CDR3 sequence is CSVPDGSGNEKLFF. DNA for the CDR3: TGCAGCGTGCCGGATGGCAGCGGGAATGAAAAACTGTTTTTT. Combining the CDR3 with reference TRBV29-1 and TRBJ1-4 gives the whole variable domain SAVISQKPSRDICQRGTSLTIQCQVDSQVTMMFWYRQQPGQSLTLIATANQGSEATYESGFVIDKFPISRPNLTFSTLTVSNMSPEDSSIYLCSVPDGSGNEKLFFGSGTQLSVL.

This chain connects TRBV29-1 to TRBJ2-1; D is perhaps TRBD2 (7 bases). Germline CDR1 and CDR2: SQVTM and ANQGSEA. This CDR3 comprises 14 residues. V gave up 6 bases and J gave up 4 bases, with 16 bases separating them. This CDR3 is CSVSGTPTYNEQFF. Here the CDR3 DNA reads TGCAGCGTCAGCGGGACACCAACTTACAATGAGCAGTTCTTC.

The rearrangement uses TRBV5-1 and TRBJ2-7; 13 bases line up with TRBD2. Germline values: CDR1 SGHRS, CDR2 YFSETQ. The J segment lost 7 bases and the V segment lost 2 bases, leaving 12 bases of the junction unmatched. The CDR3 runs to 17 residues. The CDR3 sequence: CASSLSLAGGPVREQYF. The CDR3 DNA is TGCGCCAGCAGCTTATCACTAGCGGGAGGGCCGGTACGGGAGCAGTACTTC. Drawing the rest from reference TRBV5-1 and TRBJ2-7, the complete variable domain is KAGVTQTPRYLIKTRGQQVTLSCSPISGHRSVSWYQQTPGQGLQFLFEYFSETQRNKGNFPGRFSGRQFSNSRSEMNVSTLELGDSALYLCASSLSLAGGPVREQYFGPGTRLTVT.

This clonotype showed up many times. The rearrangement links TRBV11-2 to TRBJ1-2, with 11 bases that match TRBD1. The CDR3 loop spans 16 amino acids. Germline lookup yields CDR1 SGHAT and CDR2 FQNNGV. With 4 bases clipped from V and 7 bases from J, the junction kept 11 bases outside the gene matches. The CDR3 reads CASSSTYGQGAGGYTF. The DNA of the CDR3 is TGTGCCAGCAGCTCAACTTACGGACAGGGGGCGGGTGGCTACACCTTC.

This clonotype occurred a few times. The rearrangement uses TRBV10-3 and TRBJ1-6; D ambiguous. Trimming removed 6 bases at V and 0 bases at J, with 9 bases between. CDR1 is ENHRY, CDR2 SYGVKD, per germline. This CDR3 has 15 residues. CDR3 sequence: CAIRDVSSYNSPLHF. The CDR3 DNA reads TGTGCCATCAGAGACGTCAGCTCCTATAATTCACCCCTCCACTTT.

The V gene is TRBV20-1, the J gene TRBJ2-7; 7 nucleotides match TRBD2. V trimming: 1 base; J trimming: 7 bases; junction bases outside the gene matches: 10. The V gene's germline CDR1 is DFQATT and CDR2 SNEGSKA (reference sequence). CDR3 length: 14 amino acids. This CDR3 is CSARVGGGVGEQYF. CDR3 coding DNA: TGCAGTGCTAGAGTTGGGGGAGGGGTTGGGGAGCAGTACTTC.

The chain links TRBV25-1 to TRBJ2-7, with TRBD1 matching over 9 bases. This CDR3 is 16 amino acids long. V shed 3 bases, J shed 0 bases, and the junction held 6 bases outside the gene matches. Per germline, CDR1 MGHDK and CDR2 SYGVNS. CDR3 coding DNA: TGTGCCAGCAGTGACCCCGGGACAGGGAGCTCCTACGAGCAGTACTTC. Translating it yields CASSDPGTGSSYEQYF.

CDR3 sequence: CSATRTGLGTDTQYF. The CDR3 DNA is TGCAGTGCTACCAGGACAGGGTTAGGCACAGATACGCAGTATTTT. The chain recombines TRBV20-1 with TRBJ2-3; 8 positions agree with TRBD1. The germline gives CDR1 DFQATT, CDR2 SNEGSKA (reference sequence). The CDR3 has 15 amino acids. V was pared by 4 bases and J by 1 base, with 7 bases of the junction left unmatched.

This rearrangement joins TRBV5-5 to TRBJ2-7; 8 positions agree with TRBD2. Germline V gene sequence: CDR1 SGHKS, CDR2 YYEKEE (reference sequence). This CDR3 region has 15 residues. Germline trimming cut 3 bases from V and 2 bases from J; bases unmatched to any gene: 7. CDR3: CASSYGREATYEQYF. CDR3 bases: TGTGCCAGCAGCTACGGGCGGGAGGCCACCTACGAGCAGTACTTC. Full variable domain (remainder filled in from reference TRBV5-5 and TRBJ2-7): DAGVTQSPTHLIKTRGQQVTLRCSPISGHKSVSWYQQVLGQGPQFIFQYYEKEERGRGNFPDRFSARQFPNYSSELNVNALLLGDSALYLCASSYGREATYEQYFGPGTRLTVT.

In its sample, this clonotype was seen a few times. The genes are TRBV20-1 and TRBJ2-5, with D tentatively TRBD2 (5 bases). The germline V and J ends were trimmed by 1 base and 5 bases, with 14 bases remaining between them. Germline V gives CDR1 DFQATT, CDR2 SNEGSKA (reference sequence). The CDR3 consists of 14 residues. CDR3 amino acids: CSARGILAWETQYF. The CDR3 region has the DNA TGCAGTGCTAGAGGAATCCTAGCATGGGAGACCCAGTACTTC.

The chain combines TRBV4-1 with TRBJ1-1; no clear D gene. V gave up 0 bases and J gave up 6 bases, with 14 bases separating them. The CDR3 is 15 residues long. In germline, CDR1 is MGHRA, CDR2 YSYEKL. The CDR3 loop reads CASSQDPFGSAEAFF. The CDR3 bases are TGCGCCAGCAGCCAAGATCCGTTCGGTAGCGCTGAAGCTTTCTTT.

This chain connects TRBV20-1 to TRBJ2-2, with a possible D match to TRBD2 (6 bases). The CDR3 spans 15 residues. The germline V gene has CDR1 DFQATT and CDR2 SNEGSKA (reference sequence). V was cut by 0 bases and J by 1 base, with 9 bases left in between. The CDR3 spells CSARDPGLNTGELFF. The DNA of the CDR3 is TGCAGTGCTAGAGATCCGGGACTGAACACCGGGGAGCTGTTTTTT.

The gene calls are TRBV5-1 and TRBJ1-2, with D possibly being TRBD1 (5 bases). The CDR3 covers 12 residues. The germline V gene has CDR1 SGHRS and CDR2 YFSETQ. Deletions cut 0 bases from V and 9 bases from J, with 9 bases between. The CDR3 reads CASSLDGGRYTF. In DNA form, the CDR3 reads TGCGCCAGCAGCTTGGACGGGGGACGCTACACCTTC.

This clonotype was recorded many times. V and J are TRBV15 and TRBJ2-5; no firm D call. The CDR3 consists of 16 residues. The germline CDR1 and CDR2 sequences are LNHNV and YYDKDF (reference sequence). V gave up 0 bases and J gave up 5 bases, with 16 bases separating them. CDR3: CATSREFATKGETQYF. In DNA form, the CDR3 reads TGTGCCACCAGCAGAGAATTTGCTACTAAAGGGGAGACCCAGTACTTC.

In its sample, this clonotype was seen many times. CDR3 region: CATSRGQVSNQPQHF. In DNA, the CDR3 is TGTGCCACCAGCAGAGGACAGGTTAGCAATCAGCCCCAGCATTTT. The chain links TRBV15 to TRBJ1-5; TRBD1 might be the D (6 bases). V was pared by 1 base and J by 0 bases, with 7 bases between. From germline, CDR1 is LNHNV and CDR2 YYDKDF (reference sequence). The CDR3 loop spans 15 amino acids.

This clonotype was picked up many times. The chain carries TRBV12-3 or TRBV12-4 and TRBJ2-6, with 8 bases aligning to TRBD1. V lost 3 bases to trimming and J lost 4 bases; unmatched junction nucleotides: 11. CDR3 length: 18 residues. This CDR3 is CASSLAGGALAGANVLTF. Here the CDR3 DNA reads TGTGCCAGCAGTTTGGCAGGGGGCGCACTGGCCGGGGCCAACGTCCTGACTTTC.

This clonotype was detected ten times or more. The V call is TRBV27, the J call TRBJ1-2, with TRBD1 matching 10 bases. Trimming took 6 bases from V and 8 from J; bases not matched to a gene: 9. In germline, CDR1 is MNHEY, CDR2 SMNVEV (reference sequence). The CDR3 length is 14 residues. The CDR3 bases are TGTGCCAGCAGCCTAGCCGGGACAGGGGCCGGCTACACCTTC. Protein product: CASSLAGTGAGYTF.

The rearrangement links TRBV12-3 or TRBV12-4 to TRBJ2-1; D unclear. This CDR3 has 17 residues. V shed 2 bases and J shed 7 bases, with 21 bases lying between them. DNA for the CDR3: TGTGCCAGCAGTTTAAGTTCGCTGCCCACACACACGAATGAGCAGTTCTTC. Amino acid sequence: CASSLSSLPTHTNEQFF.